Below, one T cell receptor beta chain is given with its context. Its cognate antigen is unknown. The entry originates in a study of PD-L1 blockade in urothelial cancer. Profiling relied on immunoSEQ multiplex PCR, and the TCRdb table lists in-frame clones only, not all of them. Of about 100,000 clones in the sample, about 91% were seen once. Study-wide results and limits: Durable-benefit patients showed greater tumor-associated blood clone expansion at 3 weeks.

This CDR3 has 14 amino acids. CDR1 and CDR2 (germline): MDHEN, SYDVKM. V lost 5 bases to trimming and J lost 0 bases, with 10 bases between them. Sequenced material: PBMCs, taken around atezolizumab (anti-PD-L1) treatment. J is TRBJ2-5 and V is TRBV28; maybe TRBD1 (6 bases). The sequence was collected from a woman older than 75 with urothelial cancer. This chain's CDR3 is CASSVGTHQETQYF. CDR3 in DNA: TGTGCCAGCAGTGTCGGGACACACCAAGAGACCCAGTACTTC.